This TCR beta chain was recovered during a study of blood T cell repertoires in COVID-19. CDR3 size: 16 residues. Germline V lookup: CDR1 SGHNT, CDR2 YENEEA. V gave up 0 bases and J gave up 1 base, with 11 bases separating them. This table comes from immunoSEQ multiplex PCR, and its TCRdb copy is limited to in-frame clones, with some not included. The data hold 250,000 or so clones, with about nine tenths observed a single time. The chain is built from TRBV11-3 and TRBJ2-3; D perhaps matches TRBD2 (6 bases). The TCR sequence derives from a woman in her 40s who had recovered from COVID-19. Sample: peripheral blood. The CDR3 region is CASSLDPRGGTDTQYF. Written as DNA, the CDR3 is TGTGCCAGCAGCTTAGATCCCCGCGGGGGCACAGATACGCAGTATTTT. The entire variable domain, with the rest obtained from reference TRBV11-3 and TRBJ2-3, is as follows: EAGVVQSPRYKIIEKKQPVAFWCNPISGHNTLYWYLQNLGQGPELLIRYENEEAVDDSQLPKDRFSAERLKGVDSTLKIQPAELGDSAVYLCASSLDPRGGTDTQYFGPGTRLTVL.